In this sample, the clone carrying this T cell receptor beta chain turned up once. Sequencing used immunoSEQ multiplex PCR; TCRdb keeps in-frame clones, though not all of them. The top ten hold around 3.3% of the sample, which has about 64,000 clones, 70% to 90% seen once. The data were taken from a study of pediatric ulcerative colitis. Per the germline V gene, CDR1 is SGHAT and CDR2 is FQNNGV. This CDR3 comprises 15 residues. The ends were cut back, 4 bases at V and 5 bases at J, with 18 bases in the middle. This clonotype was obtained from a boy between 10 and 17 years old with severe ulcerative colitis. Sequenced material: blood. The gene calls are TRBV11-2 and TRBJ2-7; D is unresolved. CDR3 amino acids: CASSYGDIWVDEQYF. The CDR3 DNA reads TGTGCCAGCAGCTACGGCGATATCTGGGTAGACGAGCAGTACTTC.